This is a list of T cell receptor beta chains from one sample in a study of CD8 T cells in ankylosing spondylitis. TCRdb passed the 5' RACE reads through MiXCR, listing each CDR3 protein once. The top ten clones hold 3.5% of a sample with around 320,000 distinct CDR3 sequences, around 20% of them seen once. Sample: blood, either unsorted or a sorted T cell fraction (not recorded which). The receptors stem from a female donor with ankylosing spondylitis or in good health (not recorded which). Each CDR3 is given with its conserved first and last residue. D genes are given only for firm matches. The listing skips clone size in some rows; elsewhere it reads once, few, many or a size class.

clone_size,cdr3_length,j_call,d_call,v_call,cdr3_aa,cdr3_nt
few,11,TRBJ2-3,.,TRBV30,CAWRGTDTQYF,TGTGCCTGGAGAGGCACAGATACGCAGTATTTT
.,16,TRBJ2-1,TRBD2,TRBV12-3/TRBV12-4,CASSLTWTSGNNEQFF,TGTGCCAGCAGTTTAACCTGGACTAGCGGGAACAATGAGCAGTTCTTC
once,14,TRBJ2-7,.,TRBV4-3,CASSQDPAGYEQYF,TGCGCCAGCAGCCAAGATCCGGCGGGTTACGAGCAGTACTTC
few,15,TRBJ1-2,TRBD1,TRBV12-3/TRBV12-4,CASSFQQGAIGGYTF,TGTGCCAGCAGTTTTCAGCAGGGGGCTATTGGTGGCTACACCTTC
.,14,TRBJ1-1,TRBD1,TRBV20-1,CSASKTGAATEAFF,TGCAGTGCTAGCAAGACAGGGGCCGCCACTGAAGCTTTCTTT
.,15,TRBJ2-3,.,TRBV7-2,CASKDQRASTDTQYF,TGTGCCAGCAAGGATCAGCGGGCTAGCACAGATACGCAGTATTTT
few,15,TRBJ1-5,TRBD1,TRBV28,CASSYVTGVNQPQHF,TGTGCCAGCAGTTACGTGACAGGGGTCAATCAGCCCCAGCATTTT
few,13,TRBJ1-1,.,TRBV10-3,CAIKGEGNTEAFF,TGTGCCATCAAAGGGGAGGGGAACACTGAAGCTTTCTTT
.,14,TRBJ2-6,.,TRBV20-1,CSARSSSGANVLTF,TGCAGTGCTAGATCGAGCTCTGGGGCCAACGTCCTGACTTTC
.,15,TRBJ2-1,TRBD2,TRBV5-1,CASSAGLADDNEQFF,TGCGCCAGCAGCGCGGGACTAGCGGACGACAATGAGCAGTTCTTC
few,15,TRBJ2-7,.,TRBV20-1,CSASSVQVTAYEQYF,TGCAGTGCTAGTTCGGTACAGGTGACGGCCTACGAGCAGTACTTC
.,13,TRBJ1-6,.,TRBV25-1,CASSESAESPLHF,TGTGCCAGCAGTGAATCGGCGGAATCACCCCTCCACTTT
few,15,TRBJ2-7,TRBD2,TRBV20-1,CSASRFGTSVYEQYF,TGCAGTGCTAGTAGGTTCGGGACTAGCGTGTACGAGCAGTACTTC
few,16,TRBJ2-1,.,TRBV7-2,CASSLGGRPSYNEQFF,TGTGCCAGCAGCTTAGGGGGGCGCCCCTCCTACAATGAGCAGTTCTTC